The present TCR beta chain was sequenced within a study of cytomegalovirus exposure and HLA in healthy donors. In the case of this clone: Its cognate antigen is unknown.

General study findings and limits: The authors considered a cluster of highly shared sequence variants likely to be a sequencing artifact. In a later analysis, HLA-C alleles had the fewest associated TCRs, DRB1 alleles the most. With further analysis later on, most CMV-associated TCR beta chains appeared HLA-restricted.

The PCR had 60 Vbeta and 13 Jbeta primers. This table comes from immunoSEQ multiplex PCR, and its TCRdb copy is limited to in-frame clones, with some not included. The sample holds about 96,000 clones, approximately 72% seen once. The CDR3 has 13 residues. Trimming shortened V by 4 bases and J by 5 bases, and 12 bases separated the two germline ends. The germline V gene has CDR1 SGDLS and CDR2 YYNGEE. All the people who gave samples were healthy bone marrow donors. The rearrangement uses TRBV9 and TRBJ1-2, with a weak D call TRBD1 (6 bases). The sequence came from a female donor in good health and CMV-seropositive. Sequences were obtained from PBMCs. CDR3 in DNA: TGTGCCAGCAGCCCAGGACAGACTTATGGCTACACCTTC. Encoded protein: CASSPGQTYGYTF. The full variable domain, with the rest looked up from reference TRBV9 and TRBJ1-2, is DSGVTQTPKHLITATGQRVTLRCSPRSGDLSVYWYQQSLDQGLQFLIQYYNGEERAKGNILERFSAQQFPDLHSELNLSSLELGDSALYFCASSPGQTYGYTFGSGTRLTVV.